The 10 T cell receptor beta chains reported below all come from one sample, sequenced in a study of regulatory T cells in long-lasting Graves disease. Sequencing libraries for TCR beta were prepared with iRepertoire HTBI primers and Arm-PCR of CDR3 regions. TCRdb re-called the multiplex PCR reads with MiXCR, one entry per CDR3 protein. The sample yields about 470,000 distinct CDR3 sequences, around 14% seen once. The time point here: newly diagnosed GD, antithyroid drugs for less than 3 months. From RNA extracted from PBMCs, the TCR library was made. The same specimen was also included in a second study, on T cells in Graves' hyperthyroidism and ophthalmopathy.

This material consisted of peripheral blood mononuclear cells (PBMCs), taken at new diagnosis, from a patient treated with antithyroid drugs. These TCRs come from a young woman with Graves disease.

In this sample, this clonotype turned up a few times. The chain recombines TRBV29-1 with TRBJ1-1; no clear D. Germline values: CDR1 SQVTM, CDR2 ANQGSEA. This CDR3 spans 12 amino acids. The V and J ends lost 6 bases and 6 bases respectively, with 14 bases between them. CDR3 residues: CSVELMGAEAFF. In nucleotides, the CDR3 is TGCAGCGTCGAGTTAATGGGCGCTGAAGCTTTCTTT.

Comment on this clonotype: This clone may be a read error of a much larger clone one base away. This rearrangement joins TRBV18 to TRBJ2-1, with 8 positions matching TRBD2. The length of the CDR3 is 16 residues. Germline lookup yields CDR1 KGHSH and CDR2 LQKENI. The CDR3 protein is CASSPRGLAGFNEQLF. DNA of the CDR3: TGTGCCAGCTCACCACGAGGCCTAGCGGGCTTTAATGAGCAGCTCTTC. Full variable domain (rest looked up from reference TRBV18 and TRBJ2-1): NAGVMQNPRHLVRRRGQEARLRCSPMKGHSHVYWYRQLPEEGLKFMVYLQKENIIDESGMPKERFSAEFPKEGPSILRIQQVVRGDSAAYFCASSPRGLAGFNEQLFGPGTRLTVL.

This clonotype came up many times. This chain links TRBV11-1 with TRBJ2-3; D could derive from TRBD1 or TRBD2 (6 bases each). Trimming removed 11 bases at V and 4 bases at J, with 22 bases between. Germline assignment: CDR1 SGHAT and CDR2 FQDESV (reference sequence). There are 15 residues in the CDR3. CDR3 bases: TGTGCCTCGACGGGGGAGACAGGAGCATCAGATACGCAGTATTTT. Protein sequence: CASTGETGASDTQYF.

This clonotype appeared many times. This chain links TRBV19 with TRBJ2-7; D possibly corresponds to TRBD1 (6 bases). This CDR3 spans 15 amino acids. V shed 3 bases and J shed 0 bases, with 12 bases lying between them. CDR1 is LNHDA, CDR2 SQIVND, per germline (reference sequence). CDR3: CASSIGQTPSYEQYF. Here the CDR3 DNA reads TGTGCCAGTAGTATCGGACAGACTCCCTCCTACGAGCAGTACTTC.

This clonotype was picked up many times. V gene TRBV6-1 combines with J gene TRBJ2-7; D might be TRBD2 (6 bases). Per the germline V gene, CDR1 is MNHNS and CDR2 is SASEGT. The V gene lost 5 bases and the J gene lost 3 bases, with 11 bases spanning the gap. The CDR3 spans 13 residues. CDR3 sequence: CASSKGGNYEQYF. In DNA, the CDR3 is TGTGCCAGCAGTAAAGGCGGGAACTACGAGCAGTACTTC.

This clonotype was seen at least ten times. The V call is TRBV11-2, the J call TRBJ2-1, with 10 bases that match TRBD2. With 3 bases clipped from V and 7 bases from J, the junction kept 12 bases outside the gene matches. This CDR3 has 17 residues. The germline CDR1 and CDR2 sequences are SGHAT and FQNNGV. CDR3 protein: CASSFSPKRGGGNEQFF. CDR3 coding DNA: TGTGCCAGCAGCTTTTCCCCGAAGCGGGGGGGCGGAAATGAGCAGTTCTTC.

This clonotype was picked up a small number of times. The chain combines TRBV18 with TRBJ2-7; unclear D gene. The CDR3 totals 16 residues. Germline loops: CDR1 KGHSH, CDR2 LQKENI. Between the trimmed V and J ends, which lost 0 bases and 3 bases, there was a span of 15 bases. The CDR3 DNA follows: TGTGCCAGCTCACCACCTTTTGAGCTGTCCCGCTACGAGCAGTACTTC. This translates into CASSPPFELSRYEQYF.

In this sample, this clonotype turned up many times. The chain couples TRBV7-9 to TRBJ2-4; D unresolved. Deletions cut 4 bases from V and 0 bases from J, with 13 bases between. This CDR3 has 16 residues. Germline CDR1 is SEHNR and CDR2 is FQNEAQ (reference sequence). This chain's CDR3 is CASSYQVPKAKNIQYF. Written as DNA, the CDR3 is TGTGCCAGCAGCTATCAGGTGCCGAAAGCCAAAAACATTCAGTACTTC.

This clonotype was counted ten times or more. CDR3 amino acids: CASSLTNGEFNEQFF. In DNA, the CDR3 is TGTGCCAGCAGCCTGACCAACGGCGAGTTCAATGAGCAGTTCTTC. The chain recombines TRBV11-1 with TRBJ2-1; D is unclear. The germline CDR1 and CDR2 sequences are SGHAT and FQDESV (reference sequence). There are 15 residues in the CDR3. Trimming removed 5 bases from V and 6 bases from J, with 17 bases in between.

At least ten counts were recorded for this clonotype. This chain uses TRBV12-3 or TRBV12-4 with TRBJ2-7; 8 nucleotides match TRBD1. The V gene end was trimmed by 5 bases and the J gene end by 2 bases; junction bases not matched to a gene: 11. This CDR3 comprises 16 residues. CDR3 nucleotides: TGTGCCAGCAGTCTCCTTAACAGGGGGGATACCTACGAGCAGTACTTC. Its protein is CASSLLNRGDTYEQYF.